This T cell receptor (beta chain) was captured in a study of T cell repertoires in cytomegalovirus infection. The wider study: It was recently identified HLA-C-restricted and well-studied HLA-B-restricted CMV epitopes that the study used. CMV infection together with matching HLA type was indicated by public TCR beta signatures. Study outcomes and limitations: Cumulative frequency (of public TCR beta family members) identified carriers of CMV plus the relevant HLA. It was HLA-C-restricted CMV-specific TCR beta clonotypes that dominated the response ex vivo.

TCRdb re-called the reads through MiXCR, storing one row per CDR3 protein. The table includes some 800,000 distinct CDR3 sequences, under 35% detected once. In germline, CDR1 is LNHDA, CDR2 SQIVND (reference sequence). V lost 1 base and J lost 5, with 6 bases in between. The CDR3 is made up of 12 amino acids. This clonotype was counted a few times. The antigen is not known. The chain has TRBV19 and TRBJ2-7; D gene unclear. This receptor was obtained from a human donor in good health (CMV status not recorded). Some clones in this sample may be carry-over from other donors' samples. Sequenced material: cultured CD8+ T cells from PBMCs, taken from culture after CMV antigen stimulation. CDR3 in amino acids: CASSIASDEQYF. In DNA, the CDR3 is TGTGCCAGTAGTATAGCTTCCGACGAGCAGTACTTC.